These T cell receptor beta chains were read from a single sample in a study of patients and donors after allogeneic stem cell transplantation. TCRdb passed the RT-PCR reads through MiXCR, listing each CDR3 protein once. In the table there are more than 150,000 distinct CDR3 sequences, 24% of which are singletons. Sequenced input: blood, either unsorted or a sorted T cell fraction (not recorded which). Receptors originate from a human donor who was either an allogeneic HSCT recipient or a stem cell or donor lymphocyte infusion donor (not recorded which). It is not recorded whose cells these are; they may come from a transplant donor. CDR3s include the opening cysteine and the closing phenylalanine or tryptophan. Expanded clones are given a class, and other clones once, few, many or no size at all.

>-|TRBJ2-4|TRBV12-3/TRBV12-4
CASADTTGRDIQYF
>few|TRBJ2-2|TRBV20-1
CSLAPNTGELFF
>-|TRBJ2-3|TRBV25-1
CASTESTDTQYF
>few|TRBJ2-3|TRBV20-1
CSGPLGTDTQYF
>few|TRBJ2-3|TRBV7-2
CASSRYTTDTQYF
>-|TRBJ2-5|TRBV6-2/TRBV6-3
CASSRAGLQETQYF
>few|TRBJ1-2|TRBV5-6
CASSLGLGTGSYGYTF
>-|TRBJ2-1|TRBV20-1
CSARTSGGFYNEQFF
>-|TRBJ1-1|TRBV2
CASSIRQAEAFF
>-|TRBJ1-4|TRBV25-1
CASSDWSATNEKLFF
>-|TRBJ1-1|TRBV7-9
CASKIYTEAFF
>-|TRBJ1-1|TRBV27
CASRREDWGTVNTEAFF
>-|TRBJ2-7|TRBV27
CASSWIGQGNYEQYF
>-|TRBJ2-1|TRBV9
CASSFGLAGYNEQFF
>-|TRBJ1-3|TRBV20-1
CSAPLGNSGNTIYF
>-|TRBJ1-5|TRBV4-2
CASSQDSRDRQPQHF
>-|TRBJ1-2|TRBV5-1
CASSLGPGVNYGYTF
>-|TRBJ2-3|TRBV12-3/TRBV12-4
CATSPGLAQDTQYF
>few|TRBJ1-5|TRBV12-3/TRBV12-4
CASSEQANQNQPQHF
>-|TRBJ1-2|TRBV6-5
CASSYTTEYGYTF
>few|TRBJ2-2|TRBV6-5
CAGRHEGGELFF
>-|TRBJ1-2|TRBV7-2
CASYLTGNYGYTF
>-|TRBJ2-2|TRBV29-1
CSVAGQTGELFF
>-|TRBJ1-1|TRBV2
CASSARDRGSAEAFF
>few|TRBJ2-3|TRBV3-1
CASSQDFTDTQYF
>-|TRBJ1-2|TRBV28
CAGSYSWEKNYGYTF
>-|TRBJ2-3|TRBV5-1
CASSKVTSTDTQYF
>few|TRBJ2-2|TRBV9
CASSPGPRGTGELFF